One and the same sample provided the 21 T cell receptor beta chains below, sequenced in a study of spatial heterogeneity in lung cancer (dated by TCRdb to the late 2010s). General study outcomes and caveats: The tumor nonsynonymous mutation count correlated with the number of expanded intratumoral alpha and beta TCRs.

The library was generated by 5' RACE. Data came from a NextSeq 500. In TCRdb, the public reads were trimmed at Q25 with fastp and aligned with MiXCR, with productive beta chains retained. Rows matching on CDR3 protein sequence are summarized as one entry with the most common DNA and genes. Within this sample are thousands of distinct CDR3 sequences, with under 7.5% of them counted one time only. Of the sample, roughly 25% falls within the top ten clones. No cognate antigen is known for these TCRs. The sample's time point label is to be understood as: sample taken at primary tumor resection. Source: lung tumor tissue, taken at surgery. The source of these receptors is a male donor with early-stage non-small cell lung cancer.

This clonotype was found many times. V and J are TRBV7-8 and TRBJ2-7, with TRBD1 matching 11 bases. The germline CDR1 and CDR2 sequences are SGHVS and FQNEAQ. Trimming removed 6 bases from V and 4 bases from J; junction bases left unmatched: 2. The CDR3 runs to 13 residues. In nucleotides, the CDR3 is TGTGCCAGCAGTGGGGACAGGGGGTACGAGCAGTACTTC. The encoded protein is CASSGDRGYEQYF. The full variable domain, completed using reference TRBV7-8 and TRBJ2-7, is GAGVSQSPRYKVAKRGQDVALRCDPISGHVSLFWYQQALGQGPEFLTYFQNEAQLDKSGLPSDRFFAERPEGSVSTLKIQRTQQEDSAVYLCASSGDRGYEQYFGPGTRLTVT.

In this sample, this clonotype is medium-sized (0.01 to 0.1%). This sequence joins TRBV20-1 and TRBJ2-7; 7 nucleotides align to TRBD1. The CDR3 is made up of 16 amino acids. J gave up 2 bases and V 3 bases, and 13 bases lay outside the gene matches. CDR1 DFQATT and CDR2 SNEGSKA come from the germline V gene (reference sequence). CDR3 in DNA: TGCAGTGCTAGGGACGATTTCAGGGGGTCCCCCTACGAGCAGTACTTC. It yields the protein CSARDDFRGSPYEQYF.

In its sample, this clonotype is medium-sized. V usage is TRBV4-3 and J usage is TRBJ2-3, with 12 bases identical to TRBD2. Germline lookup yields CDR1 LGHNA and CDR2 YSLEER. The CDR3 runs to 17 residues. The V and J ends lost 2 bases and 0 bases, in that order; junction bases with no gene match: 3. The CDR3 region has the DNA TGCGCCAGCAGCCAAACTAGCGGGGGGTCTAGCACAGATACGCAGTATTTT. This sequence encodes CASSQTSGGSSTDTQYF.

In its sample, this clonotype ranks as medium-sized (0.01 to 0.1%). The chain employs TRBV30 and TRBJ2-1; 13 positions agree with TRBD2. V trimming: 4 bases; J trimming: 4 bases; junction bases outside the gene matches: 4. The CDR3 covers 15 residues. Germline CDR1 and CDR2: GTSNPN and SVGIG (reference sequence). CDR3 in amino acids: CAWTGTSGMYNEQFF. The CDR3 DNA reads as TGTGCCTGGACCGGGACTAGCGGGATGTACAATGAGCAGTTCTTC.

By its share, this clonotype is medium-sized. The chain is built from TRBV7-9 and TRBJ1-4; 9 bases map to TRBD1. Germline V lookup: CDR1 SEHNR, CDR2 FQNEAQ (reference sequence). The length of the CDR3 is 15 residues. After removal of 5 bases from V and 4 bases from J, the junction contained 5 bases not matched to a gene. The CDR3 coding sequence is TGTGCCAGCAGCCCCTCGACAGGGGGTAATGAAAAACTGTTTTTT. This sequence encodes CASSPSTGGNEKLFF. Combining the CDR3 with reference TRBV7-9 and TRBJ1-4 gives the whole variable domain DTGVSQNPRHKITKRGQNVTFRCDPISEHNRLYWYRQTLGQGPEFLTYFQNEAQLEKSRLLSDRFSAERPKGSFSTLEIQRTEQGDSAMYLCASSPSTGGNEKLFFGSGTQLSVL.

The V and J genes are TRBV5-1 and TRBJ2-3, with D perhaps TRBD1 (6 bases). The CDR3 consists of 14 residues. From germline, CDR1 is SGHRS and CDR2 YFSETQ. V was cut by 0 bases and J by 6 bases, with 11 bases left in between. This CDR3 reads CASSLEGRGDTQYF. The CDR3 DNA reads TGCGCCAGCAGCTTGGAGGGCAGGGGCGATACGCAGTATTTT.

The sample holds many counts of this clonotype. The rearrangement joins TRBV28 to TRBJ2-3, with D maybe TRBD1 (6 bases). Germline V gene sequence: CDR1 MDHEN, CDR2 SYDVKM. The CDR3 covers 17 residues. V was shortened by 4 bases and J by 1 base, with 18 bases between the two germline ends. The CDR3 DNA sequence: TGTGCCAGCAGTTCCTATGTCAGGGGAACGGGCACAGATACGCAGTATTTT. Amino acid sequence: CASSSYVRGTGTDTQYF.

By share, this clonotype ranks as medium-sized. The gene calls are TRBV5-4 and TRBJ2-1, with 7 positions matching TRBD2. Germline V lookup: CDR1 SGHNT, CDR2 YYREEE (reference sequence). The V gene end was trimmed by 4 bases and the J gene end by 4 bases; junction bases not matched to a gene: 8. This CDR3 has 15 amino acids. The CDR3: CASSRKSGNYNEQFF. CDR3 bases: TGTGCCAGCAGCCGGAAGAGCGGGAATTACAATGAGCAGTTCTTC.

This clonotype was seen more than once but under ten times. The chain carries TRBV10-3 and TRBJ1-4, with D possibly TRBD1 on 5 matching bases. Germline CDR1 reads ENHRY; CDR2 reads SYGVKD. The CDR3 covers 15 residues. Trimming removed 3 bases at V and 4 bases at J, with 12 bases between. DNA of the CDR3: TGTGCCATCAGTGATGTCGGGGCCTTTAATGAAAAACTGTTTTTT. It yields the protein CAISDVGAFNEKLFF.

This clonotype was counted a few times. The chain employs TRBV6-5 and TRBJ2-3, with 9 bases fitting TRBD2. J was trimmed by 2 bases and V by 2 bases; bases with no gene match: 8. CDR3 length equals 17 residues. CDR1 MNHEY and CDR2 SVGAGI come from the germline V gene. The CDR3 bases are TGTGCCAGCAGTTACCACCTAGCGGGGAAACTCACAGATACGCAGTATTTT. It codes for CASSYHLAGKLTDTQYF.

This sequence joins TRBV5-5 and TRBJ2-2, with no clear D. The CDR3 runs to 14 residues. The V gene lost 0 bases and the J gene lost 4 bases, with 7 bases spanning the gap. From germline, CDR1 is SGHKS and CDR2 YYEKEE (reference sequence). The CDR3 loop is CASSLDSVTGELFF. The CDR3 nucleotides read TGTGCCAGCAGCTTGGACAGCGTCACCGGGGAGCTGTTTTTT.

This clonotype showed up many times. The chain has TRBV15 and TRBJ2-7; D not certain. This CDR3 spans 12 amino acids. Germline loops: CDR1 LNHNV, CDR2 YYDKDF (reference sequence). Trimming took off 5 bases at V and 3 bases at J, with 8 bases between the two ends. The CDR3 nucleotides read TGTGCCACCAGCGACCGACACTACGAGCAGTACTTC. It codes for CATSDRHYEQYF.

This clonotype was seen many times. The gene calls are TRBV9 and TRBJ2-7; 9 nucleotides align to TRBD1. Germline assignment: CDR1 SGDLS and CDR2 YYNGEE. The CDR3 is made up of 14 amino acids. Unmatched junction bases numbered 4, after V lost 2 bases and J lost 4 bases. The CDR3: CASSVGQGGYEQYF. DNA of the CDR3: TGTGCCAGCAGCGTGGGACAGGGTGGATACGAGCAGTACTTC.

This clonotype is medium-sized by share. The chain uses TRBV2 and TRBJ1-1; D not certain. Looked up from germline, CDR1 is SNHLY and CDR2 is FYNNEI. The CDR3 contains 11 residues. V dropped 10 bases and J dropped 2 bases, with 8 bases sitting between them. The CDR3 bases are TGTGCCACTACGGACAACACTGAAGCTTTCTTT. Its translation is CATTDNTEAFF.

In its sample, this clonotype is large. This chain joins TRBV30 and TRBJ2-5, with TRBD2 matching over 10 bases. The J segment lost 2 bases and the V segment lost 4 bases, leaving 7 bases of the junction unmatched. Germline values: CDR1 GTSNPN, CDR2 SVGIG (reference sequence). There are 15 residues in the CDR3. CDR3 residues: CAWTGTSALQETQYF. The CDR3 DNA sequence: TGTGCCTGGACCGGGACTAGCGCATTACAAGAGACCCAGTACTTC.

In its sample, this clonotype is medium-sized. V usage is TRBV6-5 and J usage is TRBJ2-4; 7 bases are shared with TRBD1. J lost 1 base, V lost 5 bases, and 8 bases had no gene match. This CDR3 is 16 amino acids long. From germline, CDR1 is MNHEY and CDR2 SVGAGI. The DNA of the CDR3 is TGTGCCAGCAGTCAAGAACGACAGGGCGCCAAAAACATTCAGTACTTC. It encodes CASSQERQGAKNIQYF.

By its share, this clonotype is medium-sized. Here the CDR3 reads CASSLDSGWHYTF. The CDR3 DNA follows: TGCGCCAGCAGCTTGGACTCAGGTTGGCACTACACCTTC. The rearrangement links TRBV5-1 to TRBJ1-2; D not resolved. The V end was cut by 0 bases, the J end by 10 bases, with 13 bases between. Germline V gives CDR1 SGHRS, CDR2 YFSETQ. The CDR3 runs to 13 residues. The full variable domain, its missing parts supplied by reference TRBV5-1 and TRBJ1-2, is KAGVTQTPRYLIKTRGQQVTLSCSPISGHRSVSWYQQTPGQGLQFLFEYFSETQRNKGNFPGRFSGRQFSNSRSEMNVSTLELGDSALYLCASSLDSGWHYTFGSGTRLTVV.

This clonotype is termed medium-sized (0.01 to 0.1%). V is TRBV24-1 and J is TRBJ1-2; D not resolved. The CDR3 extends over 13 amino acids. Trimming left V 4 bases short and J 1 base short, with 6 bases between. From germline, CDR1 is KGHDR and CDR2 SFDVKD. CDR3 sequence reads: CATSDQDNYGYTF. DNA of the CDR3: TGTGCCACCAGTGACCAAGATAACTATGGCTACACCTTC.

This clonotype is labeled as medium-sized. The J gene is TRBJ2-7, the V gene TRBV20-1, with D hard to call. The CDR3 consists of 15 residues. Per the germline V gene, CDR1 is DFQATT and CDR2 is SNEGSKA (reference sequence). The V end lost 0 bases, the J end lost 2 bases, and 14 bases lay between the germline ends. CDR3 in amino acids: CSARDHFAVTYEQYF. The CDR3 DNA reads as TGCAGTGCTAGAGATCACTTCGCGGTAACCTACGAGCAGTACTTC.

By proportion, this clonotype is medium-sized. This chain connects TRBV7-2 to TRBJ1-1; D call uncertain. The CDR3 loop spans 16 amino acids. V lost 7 bases and J 2 bases, leaving 20 bases between the germline ends. Per germline, CDR1 SGHTA and CDR2 FQGNSA. This CDR3 reads CASNTAAGRSNTEAFF. CDR3 in DNA: TGTGCCAGCAACACGGCGGCAGGACGATCCAACACTGAAGCTTTCTTT.

This clonotype was recorded many times. The chain recombines TRBV19 with TRBJ2-3; tentative D call: TRBD2 (5 bases). Trimming pared 6 bases from V and 4 bases from J, leaving 11 bases between. CDR3 length: 13 amino acids. Per germline, CDR1 LNHDA and CDR2 SQIVND (reference sequence). The chain's CDR3 is CASRGGRPDTQYF. The CDR3 DNA is TGTGCCAGTAGAGGCGGGCGCCCAGATACGCAGTATTTT.